This record concerns one T cell receptor beta chain sequence. The data belong to a study of shared clonotypes between healthy human individuals. Study in general: With ages of 18 to 49, the donors were two women and a few men.

V was cut by 3 bases and J by 5 bases, with 21 bases left in between. CDR1 is SGHRS, CDR2 YFSETQ, per germline. This CDR3 region has 17 residues. The protocol was immunoSEQ multiplex PCR, while the TCRdb copy is restricted to in-frame clones and leaves out a portion. The repertoire holds 2 million to 2.5 million clones, approximately 93% seen once, with 0.35% to 0.45% in the top ten. The sequence was collected from a man between 18 and 35 years old in good health. Some clones in this sample may be carry-over from other donors' samples. The chain uses TRBV5-1 and TRBJ2-1, with a tentative D call TRBD2 (6 bases). The source material was naive CD4+ T cells from PBMCs. The sample's subset: CD45RA+ positively selected. The CDR3 protein is CASSYGRGGGTDNEQFF. CDR3 in DNA: TGCGCCAGCAGCTATGGACGGGGAGGTGGTACAGACAATGAGCAGTTCTTC.